Each of the 20 T cell receptor beta chains below was sequenced from the same sample in a study of T-cell reconstitution after alpha-beta-depleted transplantation in children. The TCRbeta library incorporated unique molecular identifiers. Each CDR3 protein gets one entry after TCRdb re-called the PCR reads with MiXCR. This table holds over 150,000 distinct CDR3 sequences, roughly 14% found once. This specimen was PBMCs from the stem cell graft donor, taken from the stem cell graft. All receptors derive from a human donor who donated a stem cell graft to a child with acute lymphoblastic leukemia.

This clonotype was recorded many times. The chain has TRBV29-1 and TRBJ2-7; 13 positions match TRBD2. J gave up 6 bases and V 6 bases, and 17 bases lay outside the gene matches. Germline V gene sequence: CDR1 SQVTM, CDR2 ANQGSEA. CDR3 length: 17 residues. CDR3 protein: CSVEGLAGRGQISEQYF. As DNA, the CDR3 is TGCAGCGTGGAGGGACTAGCGGGGAGAGGCCAGATATCCGAGCAGTACTTC.

A few counts support this clonotype. The chain links TRBV10-3 to TRBJ2-5; TRBD2 matches 10 bases. J gave up 0 bases and V 10 bases, and 5 bases lay outside the gene matches. Germline V gene data show CDR1 as ENHRY and CDR2 as SYGVKD. This CDR3 comprises 14 residues. As DNA, the CDR3 is TGTGCCACTCTAGCGGGAGAACACCAAGAGACCCAGTACTTC. It yields the protein CATLAGEHQETQYF.

Ten or more counts support this clonotype. V usage is TRBV5-1 and J usage is TRBJ2-3; 12 bases align to TRBD2. CDR1 is SGHRS, CDR2 YFSETQ, per germline. V lost 4 bases to trimming and J lost 4 bases; unmatched junction nucleotides: 7. The CDR3 is 16 residues long. CDR3 DNA: TGCGCCAGCAGCCTACTCCTAGCGGGAGGGCCAGATACGCAGTATTTT. Protein product: CASSLLLAGGPDTQYF.

The rearrangement uses TRBV20-1 and TRBJ2-1; 8 nucleotides match TRBD2. The V segment lost 0 bases and the J segment 5 bases; nucleotides outside the gene matches: 6. The CDR3 totals 15 residues. The germline gives CDR1 DFQATT, CDR2 SNEGSKA (reference sequence). CDR3 DNA: TGCAGTGCTAGAGATCGTAGCGGGGCTCACAATGAGCAGTTCTTC. As protein: CSARDRSGAHNEQFF.

The chain couples TRBV5-1 to TRBJ2-2; TRBD2 agrees at 9 bases. With 4 bases clipped from V and 4 bases from J, the junction kept 8 bases outside the gene matches. Per the germline V gene, CDR1 is SGHRS and CDR2 is YFSETQ. The CDR3 spans 16 residues. The CDR3 DNA reads TGCGCCAGCAGCCCACGTAGCGGGAGTACCACCGGGGAGCTGTTTTTT. Translating it yields CASSPRSGSTTGELFF.

CDR3 protein: CSVEEGGQPQHF. DNA for the CDR3: TGCAGCGTTGAAGAGGGGGGCCAGCCCCAGCATTTT. This chain links TRBV29-1 with TRBJ1-5, with D perhaps TRBD1 (6 bases). The length of the CDR3 is 12 residues. Trimming pared 0 bases from V and 7 bases from J, leaving 7 bases between. Germline lookup yields CDR1 SQVTM and CDR2 ANQGSEA.

This clonotype was detected many times. The chain uses TRBV5-1 and TRBJ2-1; TRBD2 aligns across 8 bases. Per the germline V gene, CDR1 is SGHRS and CDR2 is YFSETQ. The length of the CDR3 is 15 residues. V lost 4 bases to trimming and J lost 7 bases; unmatched junction nucleotides: 10. CDR3 bases: TGCGCCAGCAGCACAAGCGGGAGCATCGGGAATGAGCAGTTCTTC. Translation: CASSTSGSIGNEQFF. Variable domain in full (rest from reference TRBV5-1 and TRBJ2-1): KAGVTQTPRYLIKTRGQQVTLSCSPISGHRSVSWYQQTPGQGLQFLFEYFSETQRNKGNFPGRFSGRQFSNSRSEMNVSTLELGDSALYLCASSTSGSIGNEQFFGPGTRLTVL.

This clonotype was seen a single time. One base away lies a much larger clone, so this may be a sequencing read error. The chain employs TRBV7-8 and TRBJ2-7, with D tentatively TRBD2 (6 bases). V was cut by 2 bases and J by 4 bases, with 15 bases left in between. This CDR3 has 15 residues. Germline CDR1 reads SGHVS; CDR2 reads FQNEAQ. CDR3 residues: CASSLQPGLGYEQYF. For the CDR3, the DNA is TGTGCCAGCAGCTTACAACCGGGACTGGGGTACGAGCAGTACTTC. Full variable domain (outside the CDR3, taken from reference TRBV7-8 and TRBJ2-7): GAGVSQSPRYKVAKRGQDVALRCDPISGHVSLFWYQQALGQGPEFLTYFQNEAQLDKSGLPSDRFFAERPEGSVSTLKIQRTQQEDSAVYLCASSLQPGLGYEQYFGPGTRLTVT.

The rearrangement links TRBV20-1 to TRBJ2-3; D unclear. CDR3 length: 14 amino acids. Trimming took 1 base from V and 0 from J, leaving 8 bases between them. Germline V gives CDR1 DFQATT, CDR2 SNEGSKA (reference sequence). CDR3 sequence reads: CSARVIISTDTQYF. CDR3 nucleotides: TGCAGTGCTAGAGTAATCATTAGCACAGATACGCAGTATTTT.

This clonotype was counted at least ten times. The chain uses TRBV4-1 and TRBJ1-3; D is possibly TRBD1 (5 bases). The CDR3 extends over 17 amino acids. V lost 3 bases and J 4 bases, leaving 19 bases between the germline ends. Germline CDR1 reads MGHRA; CDR2 reads YSYEKL. CDR3 coding DNA: TGCGCCAGCAGCCATTCGGCCGGCAGGGCGAAAGGAAACACCATATATTTT. Protein: CASSHSAGRAKGNTIYF.

This clonotype was detected many times. V gene TRBV12-3 or TRBV12-4 combines with J gene TRBJ1-2; no reliable D call. CDR3 length equals 12 residues. V was trimmed by 6 bases and J by 4 bases, leaving 9 bases between them. The CDR3, as DNA: TGTGCCAGCAGCCTGGGCCTCTATGGCTACACCTTC. Translation: CASSLGLYGYTF.

The gene calls are TRBV14 and TRBJ1-2; D remains unclear. With 1 base removed from V and 6 bases from J, the gap between germline ends came to 9 bases. CDR3 length equals 13 residues. Germline V gene lookup returns CDR1 SGHDN and CDR2 FVKESK. The CDR3 spells CASSQAHTNGYTF. In DNA, the CDR3 is TGTGCCAGCAGCCAAGCCCACACAAATGGCTACACCTTC.

Comments on this clonotype: A much larger clone differs by one base, so this may be a read error. The chain couples TRBV5-1 to TRBJ2-3; D call uncertain. This CDR3 contains 14 residues. Between the trimmed V and J ends, which lost 5 bases and 0 bases, there was a span of 10 bases. The germline V gene encodes CDR1 SGHRS and CDR2 YFSETQ. CDR3 region: CASSAASSTDTQYF. CDR3 in DNA: TGCGCCAGCAGTGCGGCCTCTAGCACAGATACGCAGTATTTT.

The chain links TRBV12-3 or TRBV12-4 to TRBJ2-2, with 10 bases identical to TRBD1. V trimming: 6 bases; J trimming: 7 bases; junction bases outside the gene matches: 8. The CDR3 runs to 15 residues. This CDR3 reads CASSSDRGQVGELFF. The CDR3, as DNA: TGTGCCAGCAGCTCAGACAGGGGGCAGGTCGGGGAGCTGTTTTTT.

This clonotype was counted at least ten times. The rearrangement uses TRBV25-1 and TRBJ2-1; D call uncertain. CDR3 length: 11 residues. The V gene's germline CDR1 is MGHDK and CDR2 SYGVNS. V lost 3 bases and J 13 bases, leaving 10 bases between the germline ends. The CDR3 DNA reads as TGTGCCAGCAGTGATCCTGTTCTTCAGTTCTTC. It encodes CASSDPVLQFF.

This clonotype was picked up many times. The V and J genes are TRBV11-2 and TRBJ2-3; D is unclear. V lost 5 bases to trimming and J lost 5 bases, with 14 bases between them. The V gene's germline CDR1 is SGHAT and CDR2 FQNNGV. The CDR3 is made up of 14 amino acids. Here the CDR3 DNA reads TGTGCCAGCAGCATCCGGTTCGGGCGAGATACGCAGTATTTT. It is translated as CASSIRFGRDTQYF.

This clonotype was found many times. V and J are TRBV7-2 and TRBJ2-1, with 8 nucleotides matching TRBD2. The germline V gene encodes CDR1 SGHTA and CDR2 FQGNSA. The V and J ends lost 5 bases and 7 bases, in that order; junction bases with no gene match: 10. CDR3 length: 15 amino acids. In DNA, the CDR3 is TGTGCCAGCAGCGCCCAGACTAGCGTATGGAATGAGCAGTTCTTC. Translated: CASSAQTSVWNEQFF.

The rearrangement joins TRBV5-1 to TRBJ2-5; D is ambiguous. The CDR3 is 16 amino acids. V lost 4 bases to trimming and J lost 1 base, with 17 bases between them. The germline V gene has CDR1 SGHRS and CDR2 YFSETQ. The CDR3 region is CASSLTDLKTQETQYF. The DNA for the CDR3 is TGCGCCAGCAGCCTGACCGATTTGAAAACCCAAGAGACCCAGTACTTC.

In its sample, this clonotype was seen many times. The J gene is TRBJ2-1, the V gene TRBV14; 10 bases fit TRBD2. The CDR3 extends over 16 amino acids. The trim removed 5 bases at V and 2 bases at J, leaving 6 bases unmatched. The V gene's germline CDR1 is SGHDN and CDR2 FVKESK. The DNA for the CDR3 is TGTGCCAGCAGCGGAATTAGCGGGAGGCCCTACAATGAGCAGTTCTTC. Protein product: CASSGISGRPYNEQFF.

This clonotype was counted at least ten times. V usage is TRBV10-3 and J usage is TRBJ2-6, with 7 bases fitting TRBD1. This CDR3 is built from 16 residues. Germline V gives CDR1 ENHRY, CDR2 SYGVKD. V lost 10 bases to trimming and J lost 0 bases; unmatched junction nucleotides: 9. CDR3 region: CATGTDTFSGANVLTF. The CDR3 bases are TGTGCCACCGGGACAGATACCTTCTCTGGGGCCAACGTCCTGACTTTC.